This T cell receptor (beta chain) is from a study of shared clonotypes between healthy human individuals. The study's findings and limits: What rarefaction showed was incomplete sorted-subset sequencing despite large depth.

This clone appeared once. Its antigen is undetermined. The V end was cut by 6 bases, the J end by 4 bases, with 15 bases between. The CDR3 is made up of 14 amino acids. Germline V CDR1 and CDR2: SGHRS, YFSETQ. It was at deep level that the assay was run. Profiled with immunoSEQ multiplex PCR; TCRdb holds only in-frame clones, not every one. The sample has more than 2,000,000 clones, approximately 90% seen once. The chain joins TRBV5-1 to TRBJ2-3, with D perhaps matching TRBD1 or TRBD2 (5 bases each). The receptor's source is a man younger than 35 in good health. The sample comprised naive CD4+ T cells sorted from blood. Subset specified: CD45RA+ positively selected. As DNA, the CDR3 is TGCGCCAGCACCCGAGGGGTAGTGGCAGATACGCAGTATTTT. It encodes CASTRGVVADTQYF.